The 23 T cell receptor beta chains below were found in one sample sequenced in a study of blood T cells in healthy people across ages (dated by TCRdb to the mid-2010s). Libraries were constructed by 5' RACE. The listed sequencing device is Illumina HiSeq 2500. A second PCR of roughly 7 to 11 cycles was run with a J-beta primer mix and a sample-barcoded 5' primer. The raw public data were reprocessed by TCRdb itself: fastp quality trimming at Q25, MiXCR clonotype calling, in-frame beta chains only. Every entry covers one CDR3 protein and lists the most common genes and DNA from its rows. The sample has roughly 680,000 distinct CDR3 sequences on record, about 51% of them singletons. The ten largest clones add up to approximately 12% of the sample. Sequencing was performed on blood. The source of these receptors is a woman over 75 in good health.

The CDR3 sequence is CASSYSSGSSSYEQYF. DNA for the CDR3: TGTGCCAGCAGTTACTCGAGCGGGTCAAGCTCCTACGAGCAGTACTTC. This chain joins TRBV6-6 and TRBJ2-7; perhaps TRBD2 as D (6 bases). Germline CDR1 MNHNY, CDR2 SVGAGI (reference sequence). The CDR3 contains 16 residues. V lost 0 bases, J lost 0 bases, and 12 bases lay in between.

This clonotype was observed a single time. The V and J genes are TRBV5-1 and TRBJ1-1; the D gene is possibly TRBD1 (5 bases). Trimming took off 0 bases at V and 4 bases at J, with 16 bases between the two ends. CDR1 is SGHRS and CDR2 is YFSETQ in the germline V gene. The length of the CDR3 is 16 residues. CDR3 protein: CASSLGAGAGVTEAFF. The CDR3 coding sequence is TGCGCCAGCAGCTTGGGCGCCGGGGCGGGGGTCACTGAAGCTTTCTTT.

V and J are TRBV12-3 or TRBV12-4 and TRBJ1-5, with a weak D call TRBD1 (5 bases). With 5 bases removed from V and 4 bases from J, the gap between germline ends came to 9 bases. CDR3 length: 13 amino acids. The CDR3 here is CASSVDKNQPQHF. Here the CDR3 DNA reads TGTGCCAGCAGTGTGGACAAGAATCAGCCCCAGCATTTT.

Only a few counts were recorded for this clonotype. The gene calls are TRBV12-3 or TRBV12-4 and TRBJ1-4; 8 bases are shared with TRBD1. The ends lost 5 bases at V and 6 bases at J; junction bases unmatched: 8. The CDR3 runs to 15 residues. Here the CDR3 reads CASSLRGPDYEKLFF. The CDR3 DNA reads as TGTGCCAGCAGTCTCAGGGGGCCGGATTATGAAAAACTGTTTTTT.

The V and J genes are TRBV5-1 and TRBJ2-3, with TRBD2 identical over 11 bases. V trimming: 3 bases; J trimming: 2 bases; junction bases outside the gene matches: 8. The CDR3 is 17 residues long. Looked up from germline, CDR1 is SGHRS and CDR2 is YFSETQ. The CDR3 DNA is TGCGCCAGCAGCTCCCCTAGCGGGGGGTCTATCACAGATACGCAGTATTTT. Its protein product is CASSSPSGGSITDTQYF.

This chain links TRBV4-1 with TRBJ2-1; D ambiguous. Germline V gene data show CDR1 as MGHRA and CDR2 as YSYEKL. The CDR3 spans 16 residues. Trimming shortened V by 0 bases and J by 2 bases, and 11 bases separated the two germline ends. The DNA for the CDR3 is TGCGCCAGCAGCCAAGAAGAGGCGGCCGCCTACAATGAGCAGTTCTTC. This gives the protein CASSQEEAAAYNEQFF.

In nucleotides, the CDR3 is TGCAGCGGAGCGTGGGGCTCCTACGAGCAGTACTTC. Protein sequence: CSGAWGSYEQYF. V is TRBV29-1 and J is TRBJ2-7, with no clear D. Trimming took off 7 bases at V and 0 bases at J, with 10 bases between the two ends. The CDR3 is made up of 12 amino acids. Germline V gene data show CDR1 as SQVTM and CDR2 as ANQGSEA.

A few counts support this clonotype. The chain uses TRBV14 and TRBJ2-7; D might be TRBD1 (6 bases). Germline CDR1 reads SGHDN; CDR2 reads FVKESK. Trimming removed 2 bases at V and 3 bases at J, with 11 bases between. This CDR3 region has 14 residues. The CDR3 reads CASSQFLTGYEQYF. The CDR3, as DNA: TGTGCCAGCAGCCAATTTCTGACAGGCTACGAGCAGTACTTC.

A remark on this clonotype: It may be a read error: a sequence one base away is much more abundant. The V and J genes are TRBV5-1 and TRBJ2-7; 9 nucleotides align to TRBD1. Germline lookup yields CDR1 SGHRS and CDR2 YFSETQ. This CDR3 is 17 amino acids long. J lost 0 bases, V lost 1 base, and 8 bases had no gene match. The CDR3 DNA reads as TGCGCCAGCAGCTTGAGGACAGGGGTGGTTAGCTCCTACGAGCAGTACTTC. Amino acid sequence: CASSLRTGVVSSYEQYF.

This clonotype came up many times. The V gene is TRBV29-1, the J gene TRBJ1-1, with D perhaps matching TRBD1 (6 bases). The V end was cut by 4 bases, the J end by 4 bases, with 16 bases between. Germline values: CDR1 SQVTM, CDR2 ANQGSEA. The CDR3 is 14 residues long. The CDR3 here is CSVGLRGLGTEAFF. The CDR3, as DNA: TGCAGCGTTGGGCTCAGGGGCTTAGGCACTGAAGCTTTCTTT. The full variable domain, with the rest looked up from reference TRBV29-1 and TRBJ1-1, is SAVISQKPSRDICQRGTSLTIQCQVDSQVTMMFWYRQQPGQSLTLIATANQGSEATYESGFVIDKFPISRPNLTFSTLTVSNMSPEDSSIYLCSVGLRGLGTEAFFGQGTRLTVV.

The V and J genes are TRBV5-1 and TRBJ2-3, with 14 positions matching TRBD2. The CDR3 has 16 residues. The germline gives CDR1 SGHRS, CDR2 YFSETQ. V lost 3 bases and J lost 14; bases outside the gene matches: 14. CDR3 region: CASSWGTSGRTDARYF. The DNA for the CDR3 is TGCGCCAGCAGCTGGGGGACTAGCGGGAGAACAGATGCGCGGTATTTT.

The CDR3 DNA reads as TGCAGCGTCGCATCTAGACACAACACTGAAGCTTTCTTT. As protein: CSVASRHNTEAFF. J is TRBJ1-1 and V is TRBV29-1, with D unclear. V was trimmed by 6 bases and J by 2 bases, leaving 13 bases between them. Germline CDR1 reads SQVTM; CDR2 reads ANQGSEA. The CDR3 covers 13 residues.

This clonotype appeared many times. The V and J genes are TRBV6-5 and TRBJ2-5, with TRBD1 identical over 9 bases. V gave up 6 bases and J gave up 2 bases; unmatched junction bases: 7. CDR1 and CDR2 from the germline V gene are MNHEY and SVGAGI. The CDR3 is made up of 15 amino acids. CDR3 DNA: TGTGCCAGCAGCGAACAGGGGGCAGAACAAGAGACCCAGTACTTC. It encodes CASSEQGAEQETQYF.

This rearrangement joins TRBV15 to TRBJ1-1; D may be TRBD1 (6 bases). This CDR3 comprises 15 residues. The germline V and J ends were trimmed by 1 base and 5 bases, with 14 bases remaining between them. Germline V gene lookup returns CDR1 LNHNV and CDR2 YYDKDF (reference sequence). DNA for the CDR3: TGTGCCACCAGCAGAGGGGATGCGCAGGGGACTGAAGCTTTCTTT. Amino acids: CATSRGDAQGTEAFF.

In regard to this clonotype: A read error is possible here, since a much larger clone lies one base away. The CDR3 coding sequence is TGCAGCGTCGGGGCGGCGAATCAGCCCCAGCATTTT. It encodes CSVGAANQPQHF. The rearrangement links TRBV29-1 to TRBJ1-5; the D gene is possibly TRBD1 (5 bases). V was pared by 6 bases and J by 4 bases, with 10 bases between. The CDR3 is 12 amino acids. The V gene's germline CDR1 is SQVTM and CDR2 ANQGSEA.

The chain joins TRBV7-9 to TRBJ1-5; D remains ambiguous. Germline V CDR1 and CDR2: SEHNR, FQNEAQ (reference sequence). The CDR3 is 17 residues long. V was pared by 4 bases and J by 4 bases, with 20 bases between. In DNA, the CDR3 is TGTGCCAGCAGCTCAGGCGGTCCCTTGGGGAGTAATCAGCCCCAGCATTTT. Translating gives CASSSGGPLGSNQPQHF.

The chain combines TRBV7-9 with TRBJ1-2; no definite D call. The CDR3 contains 15 residues. Trimming cost V 1 base and J 4 bases, with 13 bases left between them. Germline values: CDR1 SEHNR, CDR2 FQNEAQ (reference sequence). The CDR3: CASSLGGNMPYGYTF. CDR3 nucleotides: TGTGCCAGCAGCTTAGGAGGGAATATGCCCTATGGCTACACCTTC.

The gene calls are TRBV9 and TRBJ2-5; maybe TRBD1 (5 bases). Looked up from germline, CDR1 is SGDLS and CDR2 is YYNGEE. This CDR3 has 13 amino acids. V shed 4 bases and J shed 11 bases, with 18 bases lying between them. The CDR3 bases are TGTGCCAGCAGCAGGCAGGGCGCCTACGTGCAGTACTTC. It yields the protein CASSRQGAYVQYF.

Details on this clonotype: The junction and the germline gene differ at one end; a read error may be behind it. CDR3 DNA sequence: TGCGCCAGCAGTGAGGCAGGCCAAGGGACCCAGTACTTC. This codes for CASSEAGQGTQYF. V usage is TRBV10-2 and J usage is TRBJ2-5; D not resolved. Germline lookup yields CDR1 WSHSY and CDR2 SAAADI. The CDR3 totals 13 residues.

This clonotype was picked up many times. The chain has TRBV10-3 and TRBJ2-3, with 7 bases fitting TRBD2. Germline loops: CDR1 ENHRY, CDR2 SYGVKD. V lost 0 bases, J lost 1 base, and 4 bases stayed unmatched. The CDR3 runs 16 residues. The CDR3 nucleotides are TGTGCCATCAGTGAGTCGAATCTAGCGGGCACAGATACGCAGTATTTT. Encoded protein: CAISESNLAGTDTQYF.

This clonotype occurred a few times. This sequence joins TRBV27 and TRBJ1-1; D is perhaps TRBD1 (5 bases). Trimming stripped 7 bases from V and 0 bases from J, with 12 bases between. CDR1 is MNHEY and CDR2 is SMNVEV in the germline V gene (reference sequence). The CDR3 runs 14 residues. In nucleotides, the CDR3 is TGTGCCAGCAAGCCAGGGTCCCTGAACACTGAAGCTTTCTTT. It translates to CASKPGSLNTEAFF.

In its sample, this clonotype was seen many times. This chain uses TRBV12-3 or TRBV12-4 with TRBJ1-5; D is unresolved. V was clipped by 6 bases and J by 5 bases, with 8 bases between them. This CDR3 spans 12 amino acids. The CDR3 DNA follows: TGTGCCAGCAGCCCTAGTGATCAGCCCCAGCATTTT. Protein: CASSPSDQPQHF.

V usage is TRBV10-3 and J usage is TRBJ2-3; 7 positions match TRBD1. CDR1 ENHRY and CDR2 SYGVKD come from the germline V gene. With V trimmed by 5 bases and J by 2 bases, 4 bases remained unmatched. The CDR3 length is 14 residues. In DNA form, the CDR3 reads TGTGCCATCAGTCCGGACAGGTACACAGATACGCAGTATTTT. This sequence encodes CAISPDRYTDTQYF.